One sample yielded the 3 T cell receptor beta chains listed below, sequenced in a study of response to subunit inactivated influenza vaccine (dated by TCRdb to between 2018 and 2020). Library construction relied on RT-PCR. Sequenced on an Illumina HiSeq 2500. TCRdb cleaned the public reads at Q25 with fastp, built clones with MiXCR and kept in-frame beta chains. Rows merge per CDR3 protein into single entries with the most common DNA and genes. The table for this sample lists around 540,000 distinct CDR3 sequences; about an eighth of them were counted only once. The leading ten clones occupy about a tenth of the sample. Sequencing used PBMCs from blood, obtained on the day of vaccination. These receptors were taken from a man aged 50-60 years who received an inactivated influenza vaccine. Donor details come from another sample of the same person, matched by shared clones.

This clonotype was counted many times. The chain has TRBV20-1 and TRBJ2-1, with 10 bases matching TRBD2. Trimming at V came to 4 bases and at J to 4 bases, leaving 10 bases not matched to a gene. The CDR3 is made up of 16 amino acids. CDR1 is DFQATT, CDR2 SNEGSKA, per germline (reference sequence). This chain's CDR3 is CSATTLLAGGYNEQFF. Written as DNA, the CDR3 is TGCAGTGCTACGACCCTCTTAGCGGGGGGTTACAATGAGCAGTTCTTC.

The chain joins TRBV11-2 to TRBJ2-5; no firm D call. V dropped 2 bases and J dropped 4 bases, with 11 bases sitting between them. CDR1 is SGHAT and CDR2 is FQNNGV in the germline V gene. CDR3 length: 14 amino acids. CDR3 amino acids: CASSLFTGAETQYF. The CDR3 nucleotides read TGTGCCAGCAGCTTATTCACCGGCGCAGAGACCCAGTACTTC.

In this sample, this clonotype turned up a few times. CDR3 bases: TGTGCCAGCAGCTTGGTTGGGACAGGGACTGTCACAGATACGCAGTATTTT. It specifies CASSLVGTGTVTDTQYF. V and J are TRBV5-8 and TRBJ2-3; 9 bases are shared with TRBD1. CDR3 length: 17 residues. J lost 2 bases, V lost 0 bases, and 7 bases had no gene match. CDR1 is SGHTS, CDR2 YDEGEE, per germline. The entire variable domain, with the rest obtained from reference TRBV5-8 and TRBJ2-3, is as follows: EAGVTQSPTHLIKTRGQQATLRCSPISGHTSVYWYQQALGLGLQFLLWYDEGEERNRGNFPPRFSGRQFPNYSSELNVNALELEDSALYLCASSLVGTGTVTDTQYFGPGTRLTVL.